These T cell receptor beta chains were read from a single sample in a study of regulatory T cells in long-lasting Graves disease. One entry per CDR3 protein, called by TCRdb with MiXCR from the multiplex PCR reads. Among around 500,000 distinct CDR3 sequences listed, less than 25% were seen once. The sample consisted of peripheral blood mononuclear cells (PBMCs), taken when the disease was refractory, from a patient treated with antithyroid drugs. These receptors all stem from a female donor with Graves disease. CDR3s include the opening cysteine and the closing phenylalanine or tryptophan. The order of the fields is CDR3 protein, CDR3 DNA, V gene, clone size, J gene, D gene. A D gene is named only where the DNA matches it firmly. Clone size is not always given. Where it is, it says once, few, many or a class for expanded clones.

cdr3_aa: CASRIGAYEQYF
cdr3_nt: TGTGCCAGCAGAATCGGGGCCTACGAGCAGTACTTC
v_call: TRBV28
clone_size: many
j_call: TRBJ2-7
d_call: -

cdr3_aa: CASSQTLRVGSNTEAFF
cdr3_nt: TGTGCCAGCAGCCAAACTTTAAGGGTGGGGTCGAACACTGAAGCTTTCTTT
v_call: TRBV7-3
clone_size: few
j_call: TRBJ1-1
d_call: -

cdr3_aa: CASSATGGIGELFF
cdr3_nt: TGTGCCAGCAGCGCAACAGGGGGCATCGGGGAGCTGTTTTTT
v_call: TRBV9
clone_size: few
j_call: TRBJ2-2
d_call: TRBD1

cdr3_aa: CASSLTSGSGANVLTF
cdr3_nt: TGTGCCAGCAGCCTAACTAGCGGCTCTGGGGCCAACGTCCTGACTTTC
v_call: TRBV13
clone_size: -
j_call: TRBJ2-6
d_call: TRBD2

cdr3_aa: CASSFGLAGVSEQYF
cdr3_nt: TGTGCCAGCAGTTTCGGACTAGCGGGAGTTTCCGAGCAGTACTTC
v_call: TRBV7-2
clone_size: few
j_call: TRBJ2-7
d_call: TRBD2

cdr3_aa: CASSELGTGSNEKLFF
cdr3_nt: TGTGCCAGCAGTGAATTGGGGACAGGCAGTAATGAAAAACTGTTTTTT
v_call: TRBV25-1
clone_size: few
j_call: TRBJ1-4
d_call: TRBD1

cdr3_aa: CASSRPGQGGFGGYTF
cdr3_nt: TGTGCCAGCAGTCGTCCGGGACAGGGGGGTTTCGGCGGCTACACCTTC
v_call: TRBV12-3/TRBV12-4
clone_size: many
j_call: TRBJ1-2
d_call: TRBD1

cdr3_aa: CASSERGLDSVTEAFF
cdr3_nt: TGTGCCAGCAGTGAGCGGGGATTGGACAGTGTCACTGAAGCTTTCTTT
v_call: TRBV2
clone_size: many
j_call: TRBJ1-1
d_call: -

cdr3_aa: CASSLFGGLYEQYF
cdr3_nt: TGTGCCAGCAGCTTATTCGGGGGGCTTTACGAGCAGTACTTC
v_call: TRBV7-3
clone_size: many
j_call: TRBJ2-7
d_call: -

cdr3_aa: CASSLGRSEAFF
cdr3_nt: TGCGCCAGCTCCTTGGGGCGGTCGGAAGCTTTCTTT
v_call: TRBV5-1
clone_size: many
j_call: TRBJ1-1
d_call: -

cdr3_aa: CSVEGSGEQYF
cdr3_nt: TGCAGCGTTGAAGGGTCCGGCGAGCAGTACTTC
v_call: TRBV29-1
clone_size: many
j_call: TRBJ2-7
d_call: -

cdr3_aa: CASSPGGRNIQYF
cdr3_nt: TGTGCCAGCAGCCCCGGGGGGAGGAACATTCAGTACTTC
v_call: TRBV11-2
clone_size: many
j_call: TRBJ2-4
d_call: TRBD2

cdr3_aa: CASSATDRGNTEAFF
cdr3_nt: TGTGCCAGCAGTGCGACGGACAGGGGGAACACTGAAGCTTTCTTT
v_call: TRBV28
clone_size: many
j_call: TRBJ1-1
d_call: TRBD1

cdr3_aa: CTAAVPTGGLPSTDTQYF
cdr3_nt: TGCACGGCAGCAGTTCCCACAGGGGGATTGCCTAGCACAGATACGCAGTATTTT
v_call: TRBV29-1
clone_size: few
j_call: TRBJ2-3
d_call: TRBD1

cdr3_aa: CSASEREGPYEQYF
cdr3_nt: TGCAGTGCTAGTGAGCGGGAGGGCCCCTACGAGCAGTACTTC
v_call: TRBV20-1
clone_size: -
j_call: TRBJ2-7
d_call: TRBD2

cdr3_aa: CATSPGGQGQPQHF
cdr3_nt: TGTGCCACCTCACCGGGGGGACAGGGTCAGCCCCAGCATTTT
v_call: TRBV10-3
clone_size: -
j_call: TRBJ1-5
d_call: TRBD1

cdr3_aa: CASSPGPGPRYEQYF
cdr3_nt: TGTGCCAGCAGCCCAGGTCCAGGGCCAAGATACGAGCAGTACTTC
v_call: TRBV5-8
clone_size: few
j_call: TRBJ2-7
d_call: -

cdr3_aa: CASCRGPSYEQYF
cdr3_nt: TGTGCCAGCTGCCGGGGGCCGAGCTACGAGCAGTACTTC
v_call: TRBV6-2/TRBV6-3
clone_size: -
j_call: TRBJ2-7
d_call: -

cdr3_aa: CASSLIGPGFLEQYF
cdr3_nt: TGCGCCAGCAGCTTGATAGGACCGGGGTTTCTGGAGCAGTACTTC
v_call: TRBV5-1
clone_size: -
j_call: TRBJ2-7
d_call: -

cdr3_aa: CASSPPGELSTDTQYF
cdr3_nt: TGTGCCAGCAGCCCCCCCGGGGAGCTTAGCACAGATACGCAGTATTTT
v_call: TRBV11-1
clone_size: -
j_call: TRBJ2-3
d_call: -

cdr3_aa: CASSSREAGRAFF
cdr3_nt: TGTGCCAGCAGCTCCCGGGAGGCAGGGCGTGCTTTCTTT
v_call: TRBV7-8
clone_size: -
j_call: TRBJ1-1
d_call: -

cdr3_aa: CSATGGVGGNEQFF
cdr3_nt: TGCAGTGCCACCGGGGGAGTAGGCGGCAATGAGCAGTTCTTC
v_call: TRBV20-1
clone_size: -
j_call: TRBJ2-1
d_call: -

cdr3_aa: CASSFLGRERVQETQYF
cdr3_nt: TGTGCCAGCAGTTTTCTCGGACGGGAGAGGGTCCAAGAGACCCAGTACTTC
v_call: TRBV28
clone_size: few
j_call: TRBJ2-5
d_call: -

cdr3_aa: CASSFGTGPKGTEAFF
cdr3_nt: TGTGCCAGCAGTTTCGGGACAGGGCCGAAGGGCACTGAAGCTTTCTTT
v_call: TRBV6-5
clone_size: many
j_call: TRBJ1-1
d_call: TRBD1

cdr3_aa: CASSGTGLNYGYTF
cdr3_nt: TGTGCCAGCAGCGGGACAGGACTCAACTATGGCTACACCTTC
v_call: TRBV6-1
clone_size: many
j_call: TRBJ1-2
d_call: TRBD1

cdr3_aa: CASSLTGGHEQYF
cdr3_nt: TGTGCCAGCAGCTTGACAGGGGGCCACGAGCAGTACTTC
v_call: TRBV2
clone_size: many
j_call: TRBJ2-7
d_call: TRBD1

cdr3_aa: CASSSWEQYF
cdr3_nt: TGTGCCAGCAGTTCGTGGGAGCAGTACTTC
v_call: TRBV27
clone_size: -
j_call: TRBJ2-7
d_call: -

cdr3_aa: CASSQQQGGTGELFF
cdr3_nt: TGCGCCAGCAGCCAGCAACAGGGGGGGACCGGGGAGCTGTTTTTT
v_call: TRBV4-3
clone_size: -
j_call: TRBJ2-2
d_call: -

cdr3_aa: CASSLGGTTQYF
cdr3_nt: TGTGCCAGCAGCTTAGGCGGGACTACGCAGTATTTT
v_call: TRBV7-2
clone_size: -
j_call: TRBJ2-3
d_call: -

cdr3_aa: CASSLRFGTNTEAFF
cdr3_nt: TGCGCCAGCAGCTTGCGTTTCGGTACGAACACTGAAGCTTTCTTT
v_call: TRBV5-1
clone_size: few
j_call: TRBJ1-1
d_call: -

cdr3_aa: CASSSGLANTGELFF
cdr3_nt: TGTGCCAGCAGCTCAGGGTTGGCGAACACCGGGGAGCTGTTTTTT
v_call: TRBV5-1
clone_size: many
j_call: TRBJ2-2
d_call: -

cdr3_aa: CASSLTEGNTEAFF
cdr3_nt: TGTGCCAGCAGTTTAACAGAAGGGAACACTGAAGCTTTCTTT
v_call: TRBV28
clone_size: many
j_call: TRBJ1-1
d_call: -

cdr3_aa: CASSPGTGDSPLHF
cdr3_nt: TGTGCCAGCAGTCCCGGGACAGGGGACTCACCCCTCCACTTT
v_call: TRBV9
clone_size: many
j_call: TRBJ1-6
d_call: TRBD1

cdr3_aa: CASSLTAGGSFEQYF
cdr3_nt: TGTGCCAGCAGTTTAACGGCAGGGGGTTCGTTCGAGCAGTACTTC
v_call: TRBV28
clone_size: many
j_call: TRBJ2-7
d_call: TRBD1

cdr3_aa: CASSLGVIGWNTEAFF
cdr3_nt: TGTGCCAGCAGTTTAGGGGTGATAGGATGGAACACTGAAGCTTTCTTT
v_call: TRBV27
clone_size: -
j_call: TRBJ1-1
d_call: -

cdr3_aa: CASSLGTGDQPQHF
cdr3_nt: TGCGCCAGCAGCTTGGGTACAGGAGATCAGCCCCAGCATTTT
v_call: TRBV5-1
clone_size: many
j_call: TRBJ1-5
d_call: -